This TCR beta chain was documented in a study of blood T cell repertoires in COVID-19. TCRdb keeps only in-frame clones here, not all; method: immunoSEQ multiplex PCR. Among tens of thousands of clones listed, 75% to 90% were seen once. The clonotype was recovered from a woman aged 70 to 79 with acute or convalescent COVID-19. Material: peripheral blood.

The CDR3, as DNA: TGTGCCACCGCGGGGGGTCACGCAGATACGCAGTATTTT. Translated: CATAGGHADTQYF. This chain connects TRBV24-1 to TRBJ2-3, with 8 bases fitting TRBD2. Trimming at V came to 9 bases and at J to 4 bases, leaving 5 bases not matched to a gene. CDR1 KGHDR and CDR2 SFDVKD come from the germline V gene. The CDR3 has 13 amino acids.